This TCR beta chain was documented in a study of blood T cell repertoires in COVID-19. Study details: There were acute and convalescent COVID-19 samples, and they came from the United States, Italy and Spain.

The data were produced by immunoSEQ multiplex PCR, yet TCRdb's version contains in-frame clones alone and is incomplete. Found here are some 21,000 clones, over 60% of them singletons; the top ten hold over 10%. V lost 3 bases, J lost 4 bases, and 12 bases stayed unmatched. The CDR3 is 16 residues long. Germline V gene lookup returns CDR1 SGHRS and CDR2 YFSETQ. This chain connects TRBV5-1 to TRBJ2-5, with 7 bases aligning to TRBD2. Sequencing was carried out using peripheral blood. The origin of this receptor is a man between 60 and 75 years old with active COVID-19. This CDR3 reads CASSWSGAGRGETQYF. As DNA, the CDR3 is TGCGCCAGCAGCTGGAGCGGAGCGGGAAGGGGAGAGACCCAGTACTTC.